Listed below are T cell receptor beta chains from one sample, sequenced in a study of cytomegalovirus exposure and HLA in healthy donors. Profiled with immunoSEQ multiplex PCR; TCRdb holds only in-frame clones, not every one. The sample includes some 84,000 clones, approximately 90% of them seen just once. The sequencing input was PBMCs. All receptors come from a man between 25 and 39 years old in good health and CMV-seronegative. Both conserved end residues are part of each CDR3.

>TRBV27|17
CASSKGQGGSGANVLTF
>TRBV6-4|13
CASRATGPGGYTF
>TRBV5-1|15
CASSAADSYTGELFF
>TRBV28|16
CAISTVQVSGANVLTF
>TRBV4-2|13
CASSQGAGNGYTF
>TRBV27|16
CASRNLAGGPEETQYF
>TRBV25-1|14
CASRENGGEYGYTF
>TRBV7-2|15
CASSLLGDSTDTQYF
>TRBV2|14
CASSGLAGPDTQYF
>TRBV7-2|16
CASSSTGLPSYNEQFF
>TRBV2|13
CASKELAGDGYTF
>TRBV2|11
CASSEADTQYF
>TRBV5-1|16
CASSPGTSAGADTQYF
>TRBV13|17
CASSFVESGTGMHEQYF
>TRBV5-1|14
CASSPDSDQETQYF
>TRBV9|16
CASSPSDGRGSYEQYF
>TRBV9|14
CASSAAGVDQPQHF
>TRBV4-2|14
CASSPGQGDNEQFF
>TRBV5-4|15
CASSFGLAGDNEQFF
>TRBV5-1|17
CASSLGQRRKVNEKLFF
>TRBV6-5|15
CASTKSGRRGGELFF
>TRBV21-1|12
CASTPPDNEQFF
>TRBV19|16
CASSIVGAGLNYGYTF
>TRBV18|15
CASSAAGQAGNTIYF
>TRBV6-5|12
CASRPDGNEQYF
>TRBV6-5|12
CASSPRTGEQFF
>TRBV6-6|16
CASSYLEIDSGNTIYF
>TRBV18|14
CASSGTGSYNEQFF
>TRBV7-9|16
CASSQDSAGRRNEQFF
>TRBV19|14
CATKEQATNEKLFF
>TRBV4-1|15
CASSQESDKPYEQYF
>TRBV18|17
CASSPIRVAGGRDEQFF
>TRBV2|13
CASSMDRRTEAFF
>TRBV6-5|16
CASSYPKGGGLYEQYF
>TRBV5-8|11
CASSATYGYTF
>TRBV28|12
CALGAPDYGYTF
>TRBV6-1|14
CASSDQGSSQPQHF
>TRBV6-6|16
CASSRGTSGGTDTQYF
>TRBV11-3|12
CASSSRGDGYTF
>TRBV2|16
CASSSWTGWTTGELFF
>TRBV10-3|12
CAISVEHTEAFF
>TRBV5-6|16
CASSLVAGGGTDTQYF
>TRBV21-1|13
CASSNRVRYEQYF
>TRBV5-1|15
CASSLAGRAGDEQFF
>TRBV5-4|15
CASSLSGGGDHEQFF
>TRBV28|15
CASSLLAGGRNEQFF
>TRBV5-1|16
CASSLTASGSANEQFF
>TRBV6-5|11
CASSQNQPQHF
>TRBV4-1|13
CASSQTGINEQFF
>TRBV6-1|12
CASSERGNEQFF
>TRBV11-2|12
CASSSRAGELFF
>TRBV4-2|14
CASSQGPGTYEQYF
>TRBV6-5|15
CASSDGQASSQPQHF
>TRBV27|18
CASRRTGVGRANTGELFF